This entry lists 22 T cell receptor beta chains sequenced from one sample in a study of blood T cells in healthy people across ages. A second roughly 6 to 11 cycle PCR used barcoded and J-beta primers. TCRdb redid the calling of the 5' RACE reads with MiXCR, one entry per CDR3 protein. The table lists hundreds of thousands of distinct CDR3 sequences, roughly 52% of them singletons. Sequencing used blood. Receptors originate from a man aged 25-45 years in good health.

The CDR3 nucleotides are TGTGCCAGCACCCGGGGGGTGGACTATGGCTACACCTTC. The encoded protein is CASTRGVDYGYTF. The genes are TRBV6-5 and TRBJ1-2; a possible D gene is TRBD1 (5 bases). The CDR3 totals 13 residues. V lost 7 bases to trimming and J lost 3 bases, with 12 bases between them. The V gene's germline CDR1 is MNHEY and CDR2 SVGAGI.

The rearrangement uses TRBV20-1 and TRBJ1-5; D not certain. This CDR3 region has 16 residues. Trimming cost V 0 bases and J 0 bases, with 12 bases left between them. Per germline, CDR1 DFQATT and CDR2 SNEGSKA (reference sequence). CDR3 amino acids: CSARDSYKPSNQPQHF. The CDR3 DNA sequence: TGCAGTGCTAGAGATTCCTACAAGCCTAGCAATCAGCCCCAGCATTTT.

This clonotype came up many times. The J gene is TRBJ1-6, the V gene TRBV3-1; D is ambiguous. CDR3 size: 17 residues. The germline V gene encodes CDR1 LGHDT and CDR2 YNNKEL (reference sequence). Trimming took off 1 base at V and 0 bases at J, with 10 bases between the two ends. The CDR3 DNA sequence: TGTGCCAGCAGCCAAGTTGCAGCTAGCTCCTATAATTCACCCCTCCACTTT. Its translation: CASSQVAASSYNSPLHF.

This clonotype was seen a handful of times. The chain couples TRBV9 to TRBJ2-1, with D perhaps given as TRBD1 or TRBD2 (5 bases each). The germline V gene encodes CDR1 SGDLS and CDR2 YYNGEE. Trimming took off 4 bases at V and 9 bases at J, with 20 bases between the two ends. The length of the CDR3 is 15 residues. The CDR3: CASSTGTVGTTEQFF. CDR3 nucleotide sequence: TGTGCCAGCAGCACCGGGACCGTTGGTACAACTGAGCAGTTCTTC.

About this clonotype: At one end the junction does not follow the germline gene, possibly because of a read error. The genes are TRBV7-9 and TRBJ2-3; possibly TRBD1 for D (6 bases). The CDR3 totals 13 residues. The germline V gene encodes CDR1 SEHNR and CDR2 FQNEAQ (reference sequence). For the CDR3, the DNA is TGTGCCAACAGCTACCGACAGGCAGATACGCAGTATTTT. Protein sequence: CANSYRQADTQYF.

The chain employs TRBV6-1 and TRBJ1-1, with D perhaps matching TRBD1 (6 bases). CDR3 size: 15 residues. Germline V CDR1 and CDR2: MNHNS, SASEGT. Deletions cut 6 bases from V and 6 bases from J, with 20 bases between. CDR3 sequence: CASRSSGTTSAEAFF. As DNA, the CDR3 is TGTGCCAGCAGGTCGTCCGGGACAACGAGCGCTGAAGCTTTCTTT.

This clonotype was recorded a few times. This chain uses TRBV6-6 with TRBJ2-1, with TRBD1 identical over 7 bases. Germline CDR1 is MNHNY and CDR2 is SVGAGI (reference sequence). The CDR3 runs 14 residues. V was pared by 6 bases and J by 2 bases, with 4 bases of the junction left unmatched. This CDR3 is CASRRDSPYNEQFF. The DNA for the CDR3 is TGTGCCAGCAGGAGGGACAGTCCCTACAATGAGCAGTTCTTC.

The chain has TRBV4-1 and TRBJ1-5, with D unresolved. The germline V and J ends were trimmed by 2 bases and 3 bases, with 8 bases remaining between them. Germline CDR1 is MGHRA and CDR2 is YSYEKL. This CDR3 is built from 14 residues. Here the CDR3 DNA reads TGCGCCAGCAGCCAAAACGCAGTCAATCAGCCCCAGCATTTT. It encodes CASSQNAVNQPQHF.

The genes are TRBV15 and TRBJ1-2; possible D gene TRBD1, 5 bases. Per the germline V gene, CDR1 is LNHNV and CDR2 is YYDKDF (reference sequence). With 0 bases removed from V and 2 bases from J, the gap between germline ends came to 13 bases. This CDR3 is 16 amino acids long. DNA of the CDR3: TGTGCCACCAGCAGAGATGCTTGGGGGGAGAACTATGGCTACACCTTC. It encodes CATSRDAWGENYGYTF.

The chain recombines TRBV9 with TRBJ2-5, with TRBD2 identical over 7 bases. This CDR3 is built from 16 residues. Trimming at V came to 0 bases and at J to 2 bases, leaving 7 bases not matched to a gene. The germline gives CDR1 SGDLS, CDR2 YYNGEE. The CDR3 sequence is CASSVDRRGSQETQYF. The CDR3 region has the DNA TGTGCCAGCAGCGTAGACCGGCGGGGGAGTCAAGAGACCCAGTACTTC. Together with reference TRBV9 and TRBJ2-5, the CDR3 gives the full variable domain: DSGVTQTPKHLITATGQRVTLRCSPRSGDLSVYWYQQSLDQGLQFLIQYYNGEERAKGNILERFSAQQFPDLHSELNLSSLELGDSALYFCASSVDRRGSQETQYFGPGTRLLVL.

The rearrangement links TRBV4-3 to TRBJ2-5, with 10 positions matching TRBD2. CDR1 and CDR2 from the germline V gene are LGHNA and YSLEER. V shed 0 bases and J 1 base; nucleotides not matched to a gene: 5. The CDR3 has 17 amino acids. The CDR3 nucleotides are TGCGCCAGCAGCCAAGATACGGCTAGCGGGGGCCAAGAGACCCAGTACTTC. Its protein is CASSQDTASGGQETQYF.

J is TRBJ2-5 and V is TRBV3-1; the D gene is possibly TRBD1 (5 bases). The CDR3 runs to 12 residues. Trimming pared 0 bases from V and 11 bases from J, leaving 10 bases between. Germline V gives CDR1 LGHDT, CDR2 YNNKEL (reference sequence). CDR3 DNA sequence: TGTGCCAGCAGCCAAGAGTCAGGGCAGCAGTACTTC. It codes for CASSQESGQQYF.

A few counts support this clonotype. The rearrangement links TRBV6-2 or TRBV6-3 to TRBJ2-1, with a possible D match to TRBD2 (6 bases). V lost 6 bases and J 2 bases, leaving 11 bases between the germline ends. The CDR3 contains 14 residues. CDR1 is MNHEY, CDR2 SVGEGT, per germline. The CDR3 region has the DNA TGTGCCAGCAGGAGTAGCGGTACCTACAATGAGCAGTTCTTC. Amino acid sequence: CASRSSGTYNEQFF.

The rearrangement joins TRBV29-1 to TRBJ2-5; 13 positions match TRBD2. There are 16 residues in the CDR3. The germline V gene has CDR1 SQVTM and CDR2 ANQGSEA. V lost 4 bases, J lost 2 bases, and 7 bases stayed unmatched. The CDR3 DNA is TGCAGCGTTGGGGGAGGACTAGCGGGAGTACAAGAGACCCAGTACTTC. Its protein product is CSVGGGLAGVQETQYF.

In its sample, this clonotype was seen a few times. The rearrangement uses TRBV7-8 and TRBJ2-7, with 10 bases fitting TRBD1. Germline CDR1 SGHVS, CDR2 FQNEAQ. J was trimmed by 4 bases and V by 3 bases; bases with no gene match: 3. There are 14 residues in the CDR3. The CDR3 loop is CASSLTGGIYEQYF. The CDR3 nucleotides read TGTGCCAGCAGCTTGACAGGGGGCATTTACGAGCAGTACTTC.

As regards this clonotype: One end of the junction is discordant with germline, which a read error may explain. The rearrangement links TRBV7-9 to TRBJ2-7; D might be TRBD1 (6 bases). The CDR3 consists of 16 residues. From germline, CDR1 is SEHNR and CDR2 FQNEAQ (reference sequence). The chain's CDR3 is CAGSQPSGAHYYEQYF. The CDR3 DNA follows: TGTGCCGGCAGCCAACCGTCAGGGGCACACTACTACGAGCAGTACTTC.

This chain connects TRBV20-1 to TRBJ2-1; D is possibly TRBD2 (5 bases). CDR1 and CDR2 (germline): DFQATT, SNEGSKA (reference sequence). There are 15 residues in the CDR3. Trimming took 1 base from V and 6 from J, leaving 16 bases between them. DNA for the CDR3: TGCAGTGCTAGAGCTACTAGTGAGGTGGGCAATGAGCAGTTCTTC. As protein: CSARATSEVGNEQFF.

This chain links TRBV7-9 with TRBJ2-1; 8 bases line up with TRBD2. Germline V lookup: CDR1 SEHNR, CDR2 FQNEAQ (reference sequence). This CDR3 spans 18 amino acids. V shed 1 base and J 2 bases; nucleotides not matched to a gene: 10. CDR3 sequence reads: CASSLEASGLGAYNEQFF. The CDR3 region has the DNA TGTGCCAGCAGCTTAGAAGCTAGCGGGTTGGGGGCCTACAATGAGCAGTTCTTC.

This chain links TRBV27 with TRBJ2-7; D possibly corresponds to TRBD1 (6 bases). The CDR3 contains 16 residues. V was pared by 6 bases and J by 7 bases, with 25 bases between. The germline V gene encodes CDR1 MNHEY and CDR2 SMNVEV (reference sequence). Here the CDR3 reads CASSPRGVQRAGEQYF. The CDR3 DNA sequence: TGTGCCAGCAGCCCCAGGGGAGTTCAGAGGGCTGGAGAGCAGTACTTC.

The CDR3 loop is CASRGETAYGYTF. The CDR3 nucleotides are TGCGCCAGCAGAGGAGAGACAGCCTATGGCTACACCTTC. The genes are TRBV4-3 and TRBJ1-2; possibly TRBD1 for D (5 bases). The CDR3 has 13 residues. CDR1 is LGHNA and CDR2 is YSLEER in the germline V gene. Trimming removed 6 bases at V and 4 bases at J, with 12 bases between.

The chain recombines TRBV5-1 with TRBJ1-5; possible D gene TRBD1, 6 bases. The germline V gene encodes CDR1 SGHRS and CDR2 YFSETQ. The CDR3 length is 14 residues. Between the trimmed V and J ends, which lost 0 bases and 8 bases, there was a span of 12 bases. The DNA for the CDR3 is TGCGCCAGCAGCTTGGCGGGGGCTGTCGAGCCCCAGCATTTT. Translating it yields CASSLAGAVEPQHF.

This chain links TRBV6-2 or TRBV6-3 with TRBJ2-3, with D tentatively TRBD1 or TRBD2 (5 bases each). The CDR3 spans 15 residues. Looked up from germline, CDR1 is MNHEY and CDR2 is SVGEGT. Trimming removed 5 bases at V and 4 bases at J, with 16 bases between. The DNA for the CDR3 is TGTGCCAGCAGTACCGGGACCCATGCCGCAGATACGCAGTATTTT. Its protein product is CASSTGTHAADTQYF.